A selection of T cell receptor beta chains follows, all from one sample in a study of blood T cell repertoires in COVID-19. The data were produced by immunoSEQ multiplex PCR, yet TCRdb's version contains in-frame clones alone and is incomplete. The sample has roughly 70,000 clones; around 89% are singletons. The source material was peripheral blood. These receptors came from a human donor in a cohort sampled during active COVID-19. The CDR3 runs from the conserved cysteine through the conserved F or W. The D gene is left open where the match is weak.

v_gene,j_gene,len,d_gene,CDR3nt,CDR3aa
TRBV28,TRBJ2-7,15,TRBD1,TGTGCCAGCAATCGACCGGGACAGGGTGTCTACGAGCAGTACTTC,CASNRPGQGVYEQYF
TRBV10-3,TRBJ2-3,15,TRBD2,TGTGCCATCGGGACCCTAGCGGAGGTCACAGATACGCAGTATTTT,CAIGTLAEVTDTQYF
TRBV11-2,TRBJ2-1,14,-,TGTGCCAGCAGCCACGGGAGCTCCTACAATGAGCAGTTCTTC,CASSHGSSYNEQFF
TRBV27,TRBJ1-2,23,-,TGTGCCAGCAGTTTCCCCAACTTTAATTCCAAAGATGGGCGGACGAGGACAAACTATGGCTACACCTTC,CASSFPNFNSKDGRTRTNYGYTF
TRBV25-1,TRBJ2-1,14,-,TGTGCCAGCAGCAGGGGAGGGGTATTTAATGAGCAGTTCTTC,CASSRGGVFNEQFF
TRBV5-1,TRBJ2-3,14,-,TGCGCCAGCAGCGTGCAGGCCCCCACAGATACGCAGTATTTT,CASSVQAPTDTQYF
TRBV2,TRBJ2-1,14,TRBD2,TGTGCCACCCAGCGGGAGATGTCCTACAATGAGCAGTTCTTC,CATQREMSYNEQFF
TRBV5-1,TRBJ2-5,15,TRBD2,TGCGCCAGCAGCTTAGGGGCTAGCGGCCAAGAGACCCAGTACTTC,CASSLGASGQETQYF
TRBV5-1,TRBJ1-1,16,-,TGCGCCAGCAGCTTTGGACAGCTCGAAATGAACACTGAAGCTTTCTTT,CASSFGQLEMNTEAFF
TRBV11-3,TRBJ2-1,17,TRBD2,TGTGCCAGCAGCTTAAGGCCAAGGCCTAGCGGAGCCAATGAGCAGTTCTTC,CASSLRPRPSGANEQFF